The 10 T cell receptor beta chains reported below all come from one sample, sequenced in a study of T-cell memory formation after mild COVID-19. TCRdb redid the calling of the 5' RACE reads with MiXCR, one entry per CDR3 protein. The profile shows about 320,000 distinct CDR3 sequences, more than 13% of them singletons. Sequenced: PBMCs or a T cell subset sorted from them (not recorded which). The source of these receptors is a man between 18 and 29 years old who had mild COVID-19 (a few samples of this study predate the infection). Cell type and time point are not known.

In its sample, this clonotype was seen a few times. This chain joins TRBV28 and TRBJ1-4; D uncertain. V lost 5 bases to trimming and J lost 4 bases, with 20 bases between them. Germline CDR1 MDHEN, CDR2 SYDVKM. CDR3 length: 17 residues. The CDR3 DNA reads TGTGCCAGCAGTCACCTGGCCACGAGGGCGGTTAATGAAAAACTGTTTTTT. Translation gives CASSHLATRAVNEKLFF.

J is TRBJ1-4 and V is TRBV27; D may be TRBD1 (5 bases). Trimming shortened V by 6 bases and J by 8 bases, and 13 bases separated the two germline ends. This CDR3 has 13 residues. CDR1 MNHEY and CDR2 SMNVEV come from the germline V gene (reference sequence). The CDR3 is CASRFGGGEKLFF. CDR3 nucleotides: TGTGCCAGCAGGTTCGGGGGTGGCGAAAAACTGTTTTTT.

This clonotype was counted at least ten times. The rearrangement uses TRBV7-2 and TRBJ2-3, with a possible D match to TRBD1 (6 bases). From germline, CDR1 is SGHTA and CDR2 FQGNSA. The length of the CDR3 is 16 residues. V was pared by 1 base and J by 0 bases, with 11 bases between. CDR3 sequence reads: CASSLGDRLSTDTQYF. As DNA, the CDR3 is TGTGCCAGCAGCTTAGGAGACAGGCTTAGCACAGATACGCAGTATTTT.

The CDR3 here is CSADDREAFF. The DNA of the CDR3 is TGCAGTGCCGATGACAGGGAAGCTTTCTTT. The rearrangement uses TRBV20-1 and TRBJ1-1; D perhaps matches TRBD1 (6 bases). V shed 6 bases and J shed 8 bases, with 10 bases lying between them. CDR3 size: 10 residues. Germline CDR1 DFQATT, CDR2 SNEGSKA (reference sequence).

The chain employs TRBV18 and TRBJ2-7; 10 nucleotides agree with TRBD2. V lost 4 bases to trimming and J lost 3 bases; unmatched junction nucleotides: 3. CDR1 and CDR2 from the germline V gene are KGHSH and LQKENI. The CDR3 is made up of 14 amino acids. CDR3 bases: TGTGCCAGCTCACGAACTAGCGGGGTCTACGAGCAGTACTTC. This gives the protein CASSRTSGVYEQYF.

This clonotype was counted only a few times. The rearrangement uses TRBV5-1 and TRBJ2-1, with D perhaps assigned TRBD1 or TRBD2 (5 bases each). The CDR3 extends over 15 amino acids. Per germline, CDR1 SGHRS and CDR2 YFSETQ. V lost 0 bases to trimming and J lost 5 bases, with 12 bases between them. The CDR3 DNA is TGCGCCAGCAGCTTGGGCCGGGGCACCAACAATGAGCAGTTCTTC. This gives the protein CASSLGRGTNNEQFF. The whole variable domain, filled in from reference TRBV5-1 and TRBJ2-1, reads KAGVTQTPRYLIKTRGQQVTLSCSPISGHRSVSWYQQTPGQGLQFLFEYFSETQRNKGNFPGRFSGRQFSNSRSEMNVSTLELGDSALYLCASSLGRGTNNEQFFGPGTRLTVL.

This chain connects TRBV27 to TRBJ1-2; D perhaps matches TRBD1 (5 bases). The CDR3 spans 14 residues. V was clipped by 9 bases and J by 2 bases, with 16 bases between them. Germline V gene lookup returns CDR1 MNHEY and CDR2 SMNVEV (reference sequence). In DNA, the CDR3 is TGTGCCAGGGGCCGGGGCAACCTAAACTATGGCTACACCTTC. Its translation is CARGRGNLNYGYTF.

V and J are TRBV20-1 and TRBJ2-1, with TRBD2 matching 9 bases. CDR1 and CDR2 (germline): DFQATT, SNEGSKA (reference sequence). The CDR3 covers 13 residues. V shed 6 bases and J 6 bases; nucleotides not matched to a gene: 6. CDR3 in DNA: TGCAGTGCGGGGCTAGCGGGGAGCAATGAGCAGTTCTTC. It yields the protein CSAGLAGSNEQFF.

The CDR3 DNA reads as TGTGCCAGCAGCTTTCAGGGTAACGGAGATACGCAGTATTTT. Translating gives CASSFQGNGDTQYF. The genes are TRBV11-2 and TRBJ2-3; TRBD1 is a possible D gene (5 bases). The V end lost 3 bases, the J end lost 5 bases, and 12 bases lay between the germline ends. This CDR3 region has 14 residues. Germline lookup yields CDR1 SGHAT and CDR2 FQNNGV.

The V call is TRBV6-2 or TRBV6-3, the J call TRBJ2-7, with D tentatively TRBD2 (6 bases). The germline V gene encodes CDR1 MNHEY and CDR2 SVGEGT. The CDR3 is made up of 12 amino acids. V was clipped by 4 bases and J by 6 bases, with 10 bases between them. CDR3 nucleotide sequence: TGTGCCAGCAGTTCAACCGGGAGCGAGCAGTACGTC. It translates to CASSSTGSEQYV.